This T cell receptor (beta chain) was identified in a study of blood T cell repertoires in COVID-19. Using immunoSEQ multiplex PCR, the repertoire was profiled, and TCRdb retains in-frame clones only, with some absent. The sample shows roughly 230,000 clones, around 83% of them seen only once. Germline V lookup: CDR1 GTSNPN, CDR2 SVGIG (reference sequence). V lost 3 bases and J 4 bases, leaving 12 bases between the germline ends. The CDR3 extends over 13 amino acids. This chain joins TRBV30 and TRBJ1-1; TRBD1 is a possible D gene (5 bases). The source of this sequence is a man aged 35 to 55 with active or convalescent COVID-19. The source material was peripheral blood. CDR3 DNA sequence: TGTGCCTGGAGGTCTGGAGGGGCCACTGAAGCTTTCTTT. This codes for CAWRSGGATEAFF.